Listed here are 16 T cell receptor beta chains from one sample, sequenced in a study of T cells expressing NK-cell markers. Reanalyzing the 5' RACE reads, TCRdb keeps one entry per CDR3 protein, without DNA. In total, the table holds some 390,000 distinct CDR3 sequences. Sequenced material: blood T cells: a sorted CD56 or NKG2C T cell subset, CD4+ or CD8+ T cells, or bulk PBMC T cells (not recorded which). These receptors all stem from a woman aged 50 to 60 in good health.

The chain recombines TRBV29-1 with TRBJ2-1; there is no DNA to check the TCRdb D call of TRBD1. The CDR3 sequence is 15 residues long. Germline-derived CDR1 and CDR2 are SQVTM and ANQGSEA. CDR3 residues: CSVGGPGRQSNEQFF.

The gene calls are TRBV10-1 and TRBJ2-1. There are 13 residues in the CDR3. Per the germline V gene, CDR1 is WNHNN and CDR2 is SYGVQD (reference sequence). This CDR3 reads CASSKGPSNEQFF.

J is TRBJ1-4 and V is TRBV4-1; TCRdb picks TRBD1, but there is no DNA to check that call. The length of the CDR3 is 13 residues. CDR1 and CDR2 (germline): MGHRA, YSYEKL. The CDR3 here is CASSLDREEKLFF.

The rearrangement joins TRBV7-9 to TRBJ2-3; TCRdb's D gene call, TRBD2, goes unchecked for lack of DNA. CDR1 and CDR2 from the germline V gene are SEHNR and FQNEAQ (reference sequence). This CDR3 is built from 20 residues. CDR3 residues: CASRASGLAGVRGVTDTQYF.

This chain joins TRBV20-1 and TRBJ1-5; TCRdb's D call of TRBD1 is untestable without DNA. CDR1 DFQATT and CDR2 SNEGSKA come from the germline V gene (reference sequence). CDR3 length: 13 amino acids. CDR3 sequence reads: CSAGTGRNQPQHF.

V usage is TRBV24-1 and J usage is TRBJ2-5; checking the TCRdb D call of TRBD1 is not possible without DNA. Germline CDR1 and CDR2: KGHDR and SFDVKD. The CDR3 spans 15 residues. This CDR3 is CATSDDDSLQETQYF.

The chain carries TRBV2 and TRBJ2-5; TCRdb returns TRBD2, unconfirmable since there is no DNA. The length of the CDR3 is 12 residues. Germline lookup yields CDR1 SNHLY and CDR2 FYNNEI. Here the CDR3 reads CASNPAGETQYF.

This rearrangement joins TRBV5-1 to TRBJ2-3; TCRdb selects TRBD2, and the lack of DNA leaves this call unchecked. The CDR3 has 16 amino acids. CDR1 is SGHRS and CDR2 is YFSETQ in the germline V gene. The CDR3 is CASSLEGGGAGDTQYF. Full variable domain (outside the CDR3, taken from reference TRBV5-1 and TRBJ2-3): KAGVTQTPRYLIKTRGQQVTLSCSPISGHRSVSWYQQTPGQGLQFLFEYFSETQRNKGNFPGRFSGRQFSNSRSEMNVSTLELGDSALYLCASSLEGGGAGDTQYFGPGTRLTVL.

This sequence joins TRBV20-1 and TRBJ1-5. From germline, CDR1 is DFQATT and CDR2 SNEGSKA (reference sequence). The CDR3 extends over 13 amino acids. The CDR3 spells CSAPEAGNQPQHF.

The chain employs TRBV25-1 and TRBJ2-1; TCRdb designates TRBD2, a call that cannot be tested without DNA. The CDR3 loop spans 12 amino acids. Looked up from germline, CDR1 is MGHDK and CDR2 is SYGVNS. CDR3 in amino acids: CAGGEGYNEQFF.

This sequence joins TRBV27 and TRBJ2-3; no DNA is available, so the TRBD1 call from TCRdb remains unchecked. CDR3 length equals 16 residues. The germline gives CDR1 MNHEY, CDR2 SMNVEV (reference sequence). CDR3: CASSFSGGELTDTQYF.

The chain employs TRBV4-1 and TRBJ1-4. This CDR3 contains 17 residues. Germline CDR1 reads MGHRA; CDR2 reads YSYEKL. The CDR3 spells CASSQGPTGGLNEKLFF.

The V gene is TRBV11-2, the J gene TRBJ2-2; TCRdb outputs TRBD1, but without DNA this stays unchecked. Germline CDR1 SGHAT, CDR2 FQNNGV. This CDR3 contains 17 residues. The CDR3 region is CASSLAPGTVLGGELFF.

J is TRBJ1-1 and V is TRBV5-1; TCRdb reports TRBD1, a call that lacks DNA to check it against. The CDR3 extends over 13 amino acids. The germline gives CDR1 SGHRS, CDR2 YFSETQ. CDR3 amino acids: CASTTGLDTEAFF.

This rearrangement joins TRBV6-2 or TRBV6-3 to TRBJ2-7; the TCRdb call, TRBD2, lacks DNA for checking. CDR1 is MNHEY, CDR2 SVGEGT, per germline. CDR3 size: 13 residues. This CDR3 reads CASSYVLLYEQYF.

The chain links TRBV19 to TRBJ2-7; TCRdb selects TRBD1, and the lack of DNA leaves this call unchecked. The CDR3 is 15 residues long. The germline CDR1 and CDR2 sequences are LNHDA and SQIVND (reference sequence). The CDR3 is CASSITGQGGYEQYF.